Presented here are 32 T cell receptor beta chains from one specimen sequenced in a study of cytomegalovirus exposure and HLA in healthy donors. 13 Jbeta primers and 60 Vbeta primers were used for the PCR. The repertoire was sequenced with immunoSEQ multiplex PCR; TCRdb's copy has only in-frame clones and lacks some. The sample lists about 160,000 clones; 82% were seen once. Sequencing was carried out using PBMCs. These receptors all come from a male donor in good health and CMV-seropositive.

The chain couples TRBV9 to TRBJ2-6, with D tentatively TRBD1 (6 bases). The CDR3 covers 16 residues. In germline, CDR1 is SGDLS, CDR2 YYNGEE. V gave up 3 bases and J gave up 0 bases, with 10 bases separating them. CDR3 coding DNA: TGTGCCAGCAGCGATAACAGGGCCTCTGGGGCCAACGTCCTGACTTTC. This encodes CASSDNRASGANVLTF.

The chain employs TRBV19 and TRBJ2-4, with 7 positions matching TRBD1. V shed 5 bases and J 0 bases; nucleotides not matched to a gene: 7. The CDR3 runs to 16 residues. CDR1 LNHDA and CDR2 SQIVND come from the germline V gene (reference sequence). The CDR3 loop reads CASSPGQELAKNIQYF. The CDR3 region has the DNA TGTGCCAGTAGTCCCGGACAGGAGTTAGCCAAAAACATTCAGTACTTC.

In this sample, this clone turned up a few times. The chain combines TRBV11-2 with TRBJ2-1; 9 bases align to TRBD1. Trimming cost V 3 bases and J 7 bases; bases outside gene matches: 10. Germline V CDR1 and CDR2: SGHAT, FQNNGV. This CDR3 region has 16 residues. CDR3 sequence: CASSLQRRQGVNEQFF. CDR3 coding DNA: TGTGCCAGCAGCTTGCAGCGAAGACAGGGGGTGAATGAGCAGTTCTTC. Supplemented by reference TRBV11-2 and TRBJ2-1, the full variable domain reads EAGVAQSPRYKIIEKRQSVAFWCNPISGHATLYWYQQILGQGPKLLIQFQNNGVVDDSQLPKDRFSAERLKGVDSTLKIQPAKLEDSAVYLCASSLQRRQGVNEQFFGPGTRLTVL.

The chain uses TRBV9 and TRBJ2-7; D remains unclear. This CDR3 is 15 amino acids long. Germline V gene lookup returns CDR1 SGDLS and CDR2 YYNGEE. The germline V and J ends were trimmed by 4 bases and 0 bases, with 14 bases remaining between them. The CDR3 loop reads CASSQGDSSSYEQYF. CDR3 coding DNA: TGTGCCAGCAGCCAAGGAGACTCTAGCTCCTACGAGCAGTACTTC.

This clone showed up just a few times. The rearrangement joins TRBV19 to TRBJ1-1; a weak D match, TRBD1 (6 bases). This CDR3 has 14 residues. The germline V gene encodes CDR1 LNHDA and CDR2 SQIVND (reference sequence). The V and J ends lost 5 bases and 9 bases respectively, with 19 bases between them. In nucleotides, the CDR3 is TGTGCCAGTAGTCCACCAGGAGGAACAGGGAAAGCTTTCTTT. Protein product: CASSPPGGTGKAFF.

A few counts support this clone. The chain employs TRBV30 and TRBJ1-5, with no clear D. Germline V lookup: CDR1 GTSNPN, CDR2 SVGIG (reference sequence). The ends were cut back, 1 base at V and 4 bases at J, with 8 bases in the middle. The CDR3 has 13 residues. The CDR3 bases are TGTGCCTGGAGTGACGGGGTAAATCAGCCCCAGCATTTT. Its protein product is CAWSDGVNQPQHF.

The chain links TRBV30 to TRBJ2-5; a possible D gene is TRBD2 (6 bases). The CDR3 has 15 amino acids. Germline values: CDR1 GTSNPN, CDR2 SVGIG (reference sequence). V was trimmed by 4 bases and J by 5 bases, leaving 20 bases between them. The DNA for the CDR3 is TGTGCCTGGAATAGAGGTAGCGGTTGGGGGGAGACCCAGTACTTC. This translates into CAWNRGSGWGETQYF.

The chain is built from TRBV7-2 and TRBJ2-2; 8 bases agree with TRBD1. With V trimmed by 5 bases and J by 4 bases, 6 bases remained unmatched. The germline V gene has CDR1 SGHTA and CDR2 FQGNSA. The length of the CDR3 is 15 residues. CDR3 residues: CASSKTGAPTGELFF. CDR3 coding DNA: TGTGCCAGCAGCAAGACAGGGGCCCCCACCGGGGAGCTGTTTTTT.

This clone was recorded a few times. V and J are TRBV7-2 and TRBJ1-1; D remains ambiguous. The V and J ends lost 5 bases and 5 bases respectively, with 18 bases between them. The CDR3 length is 15 residues. Germline V CDR1 and CDR2: SGHTA, FQGNSA. CDR3: CASSPFGVGETEAFF. The DNA for the CDR3 is TGTGCCAGCAGCCCCTTTGGAGTCGGGGAGACTGAAGCTTTCTTT.

V is TRBV13 and J is TRBJ2-3; TRBD2 aligns across 11 bases. CDR3 length: 17 amino acids. CDR1 is PRHDT, CDR2 FYEKMQ, per germline (reference sequence). V lost 1 base to trimming and J lost 1 base; unmatched junction nucleotides: 4. The CDR3 coding sequence is TGTGCCAGCAGCTTAGTGCTAGCGGGGGGACGCACAGATACGCAGTATTTT. It encodes CASSLVLAGGRTDTQYF.

The rearrangement uses TRBV9 and TRBJ1-2; no clear D. This CDR3 region has 15 residues. V was shortened by 0 bases and J by 4 bases, with 13 bases between the two germline ends. Per the germline V gene, CDR1 is SGDLS and CDR2 is YYNGEE. CDR3 residues: CASSVEFRSVYGYTF. The CDR3 DNA follows: TGTGCCAGCAGCGTAGAGTTCAGGTCCGTCTATGGCTACACCTTC.

The genes are TRBV19 and TRBJ2-7, with a possible D match to TRBD2 (7 bases). Germline V gene data show CDR1 as LNHDA and CDR2 as SQIVND (reference sequence). The CDR3 consists of 16 residues. Deletions cut 5 bases from V and 2 bases from J, with 19 bases between. The CDR3 here is CASSPRSGGGTYEQYF. Written as DNA, the CDR3 is TGTGCCAGTAGTCCCCGGTCGGGGGGCGGCACCTACGAGCAGTACTTC.

The rearrangement links TRBV6-6 to TRBJ1-1, with D hard to call. The V gene's germline CDR1 is MNHNY and CDR2 SVGAGI (reference sequence). Trimming took 6 bases from V and 1 from J, leaving 15 bases between them. CDR3 length equals 15 residues. The CDR3 region has the DNA TGTGCCAGCAGCCACGGAGAGTTCGGGAACACTGAAGCTTTCTTT. It codes for CASSHGEFGNTEAFF.

This chain links TRBV4-3 with TRBJ2-1; TRBD2 is a possible D gene (6 bases). V lost 6 bases, J lost 0 bases, and 12 bases lay in between. CDR3 size: 15 residues. Per the germline V gene, CDR1 is LGHNA and CDR2 is YSLEER. This CDR3 reads CASRTQLASYNEQFF. The CDR3 DNA reads as TGCGCCAGCAGGACTCAACTAGCCTCCTACAATGAGCAGTTCTTC.

V gene TRBV7-9 combines with J gene TRBJ2-3; TRBD2 matches at 14 bases. Germline V gives CDR1 SEHNR, CDR2 FQNEAQ (reference sequence). This CDR3 is 15 amino acids long. CDR3 bases: TGTGCTTTTGGGACTAGCGGGGGAATGACAGATACGCAGTATTTT. Translated, it gives CAFGTSGGMTDTQYF. The variable domain in full, completed from reference TRBV7-9 and TRBJ2-3, reads DTGVSQNPRHKITKRGQNVTFRCDPISEHNRLYWYRQTLGQGPEFLTYFQNEAQLEKSRLLSDRFSAERPKGSFSTLEIQRTEQGDSAMYLCAFGTSGGMTDTQYFGPGTRLTVL.

The chain uses TRBV5-1 and TRBJ2-1; tentatively, D is TRBD1 (6 bases). This CDR3 spans 16 amino acids. V lost 1 base, J lost 0 bases, and 11 bases lay in between. From germline, CDR1 is SGHRS and CDR2 YFSETQ. The CDR3 bases are TGCGCCAGCAGCTTGAGGCAGGGGAGCTCCTACAATGAGCAGTTCTTC. As protein: CASSLRQGSSYNEQFF. Supplemented by reference TRBV5-1 and TRBJ2-1, the full variable domain reads KAGVTQTPRYLIKTRGQQVTLSCSPISGHRSVSWYQQTPGQGLQFLFEYFSETQRNKGNFPGRFSGRQFSNSRSEMNVSTLELGDSALYLCASSLRQGSSYNEQFFGPGTRLTVL.

This clone came up a few times. The chain is built from TRBV10-3 and TRBJ2-1, with 8 nucleotides matching TRBD1. Germline V gene data show CDR1 as ENHRY and CDR2 as SYGVKD. The CDR3 loop spans 13 amino acids. Trimming removed 5 bases from V and 9 bases from J; junction bases left unmatched: 6. CDR3 amino acids: CAISQDREGEQFF. The CDR3 nucleotides read TGTGCCATCAGTCAGGACAGGGAAGGTGAGCAGTTCTTC.

This clone showed up just a few times. The chain joins TRBV10-2 to TRBJ2-1; perhaps TRBD2 as D (5 bases). The CDR3 runs 13 residues. Germline V CDR1 and CDR2: WSHSY, SAAADI. V was pared by 3 bases and J by 9 bases, with 12 bases between. The CDR3 DNA follows: TGCGCCAGCAGTGAACTAGAATTGGGTGAGCAGTTCTTC. As protein: CASSELELGEQFF.

This clone has more than one count but fewer than ten. J is TRBJ2-2 and V is TRBV10-3; TRBD2 aligns across 9 bases. From germline, CDR1 is ENHRY and CDR2 SYGVKD. The J segment lost 5 bases and the V segment lost 6 bases, leaving 16 bases of the junction unmatched. The CDR3 covers 18 residues. CDR3 nucleotide sequence: TGTGCCATCAGGAATCCGCGGCTAGCGGGGCATAATACCGGGGAGCTGTTTTTT. Protein: CAIRNPRLAGHNTGELFF.

This clone was recorded once. V gene TRBV11-2 combines with J gene TRBJ2-5; 13 bases are a match to TRBD2. Germline CDR1 is SGHAT and CDR2 is FQNNGV. V shed 4 bases and J 2 bases; nucleotides not matched to a gene: 7. The CDR3 totals 17 residues. CDR3 sequence: CASSSPTGLAGQETQYF. The CDR3 bases are TGTGCCAGCAGCTCCCCCACGGGACTAGCGGGACAAGAGACCCAGTACTTC.

The V and J genes are TRBV4-1 and TRBJ2-3; 13 bases align to TRBD2. The CDR3 is 17 amino acids. Per germline, CDR1 MGHRA and CDR2 YSYEKL. V lost 1 base, J lost 1 base, and 2 bases stayed unmatched. In DNA form, the CDR3 reads TGCGCCAGCAGCCAAGGGACTAGCGGGAGTGGCACAGATACGCAGTATTTT. It specifies CASSQGTSGSGTDTQYF.

The V and J genes are TRBV11-2 and TRBJ2-6, with 8 bases lining up with TRBD1. CDR1 is SGHAT and CDR2 is FQNNGV in the germline V gene. This CDR3 has 18 residues. V gave up 5 bases and J gave up 4 bases; unmatched junction bases: 13. The CDR3 bases are TGTGCCAGCAGCCGTCGCCGGGACAGGTCCCCGGGGGCCAACGTCCTGACTTTC. Residues: CASSRRRDRSPGANVLTF.

The chain carries TRBV6-1 and TRBJ1-1; TRBD1 is a possible D gene (6 bases). Germline V lookup: CDR1 MNHNS, CDR2 SASEGT. The V and J ends lost 6 bases and 1 base respectively, with 12 bases between them. This CDR3 is 14 amino acids long. The CDR3 bases are TGTGCCAGCAGCGGGACAATTTGGAACACTGAAGCTTTCTTT. Protein: CASSGTIWNTEAFF.

This clone was recorded a few times. The chain recombines TRBV27 with TRBJ2-3; D gene unclear. The germline gives CDR1 MNHEY, CDR2 SMNVEV (reference sequence). This CDR3 has 14 amino acids. Trimming left V 1 base short and J 6 bases short, with 11 bases between. In DNA, the CDR3 is TGTGCCAGCAGTTTATTCGGCGGTACCGATACGCAGTATTTT. Translated: CASSLFGGTDTQYF.

J is TRBJ1-1 and V is TRBV6-6; tentatively, D is TRBD1 (5 bases). The V gene's germline CDR1 is MNHNY and CDR2 SVGAGI (reference sequence). The CDR3 has 13 amino acids. V lost 5 bases, J lost 1 base, and 8 bases lay in between. The CDR3 DNA reads as TGTGCCAGCAGTCCTCAGGGGAACACTGAAGCTTTCTTT. As protein: CASSPQGNTEAFF.

The genes are TRBV27 and TRBJ2-7; TRBD2 aligns across 9 bases. Germline values: CDR1 MNHEY, CDR2 SMNVEV (reference sequence). The J segment lost 3 bases and the V segment lost 3 bases, leaving 3 bases of the junction unmatched. This CDR3 is built from 14 residues. As DNA, the CDR3 is TGTGCCAGCAGTTTGGGGACTAGCAGCTACGAGCAGTACTTC. It yields the protein CASSLGTSSYEQYF.

The rearrangement links TRBV7-6 to TRBJ1-1, with a possible D match to TRBD1 (5 bases). Germline V CDR1 and CDR2: SGHVS, FNYEAQ. The CDR3 consists of 15 residues. V lost 0 bases and J 5 bases, leaving 13 bases between the germline ends. CDR3 DNA sequence: TGTGCCAGCAGCTTAGCGCAGCAGGGTGGTACTGAAGCTTTCTTT. Its translation: CASSLAQQGGTEAFF.

J is TRBJ1-5 and V is TRBV13; 7 nucleotides align to TRBD1. This CDR3 is 15 amino acids long. J was trimmed by 4 bases and V by 5 bases; bases with no gene match: 8. Germline assignment: CDR1 PRHDT and CDR2 FYEKMQ (reference sequence). The CDR3 region has the DNA TGTGCCAGCAGCAGAGGGGGCTTAAGAAATCAGCCCCAGCATTTT. This codes for CASSRGGLRNQPQHF.

The rearrangement joins TRBV5-1 to TRBJ2-3, with D possibly TRBD2 on 5 matching bases. The ends were cut back, 4 bases at V and 8 bases at J, with 14 bases in the middle. Germline CDR1 reads SGHRS; CDR2 reads YFSETQ. The CDR3 consists of 13 residues. CDR3 residues: CASSEGRDGTQYF. In DNA form, the CDR3 reads TGCGCCAGCAGCGAGGGTCGAGATGGTACGCAGTATTTT.

The V gene is TRBV19, the J gene TRBJ2-7, with a possible D match to TRBD2 (6 bases). The CDR3 length is 12 residues. The germline V gene encodes CDR1 LNHDA and CDR2 SQIVND (reference sequence). V lost 4 bases and J 2 bases, leaving 6 bases between the germline ends. Written as DNA, the CDR3 is TGTGCCAGTAGTAGCGGGACCTACGAGCAGTACTTC. This codes for CASSSGTYEQYF.

The CDR3 DNA is TGTGCCAGCAGCCTTAAGAGGGAAGGAGGAGCTTTCTTT. It translates to CASSLKREGGAFF. The J gene is TRBJ1-1, the V gene TRBV7-8; no firm D call. Germline V CDR1 and CDR2: SGHVS, FQNEAQ. The CDR3 spans 13 residues. Trimming removed 5 bases at V and 10 bases at J, with 17 bases between.

The gene calls are TRBV5-1 and TRBJ2-2, with 9 nucleotides matching TRBD1. The CDR3 runs to 15 residues. The J segment lost 4 bases and the V segment lost 4 bases, leaving 5 bases of the junction unmatched. The germline V gene has CDR1 SGHRS and CDR2 YFSETQ. CDR3 loop: CASSGYRGPTGELFF. CDR3 coding DNA: TGCGCCAGCAGCGGATACAGGGGGCCCACCGGGGAGCTGTTTTTT.